The 28 T cell receptor beta chains in this list originate from one sample, sequenced in a study of patients and donors after allogeneic stem cell transplantation (dated by TCRdb to between 2020 and 2021). Library preparation was by RT-PCR. Sequencing instrument: NextSeq 550. TCRdb cleaned the public reads at Q25 with fastp, built clones with MiXCR and kept in-frame beta chains. Each CDR3 protein appears once, grouped with its most common genes and DNA. Within this sample are about 100,000 distinct CDR3 sequences, with roughly 35% of them counted one time only. In total, the top ten clones hold under 30% of the sample. Sequencing was performed on blood, either unsorted or a sorted T cell fraction (not recorded which). Receptors were obtained from a human donor who was either an allogeneic HSCT recipient or a stem cell or donor lymphocyte infusion donor (not recorded which). It is not recorded whose cells these are; they may come from a transplant donor.

This sequence joins TRBV3-1 and TRBJ2-1; unclear D gene. Germline CDR1 LGHDT, CDR2 YNNKEL (reference sequence). The CDR3 extends over 15 amino acids. V was cut by 0 bases and J by 3 bases, with 9 bases left in between. CDR3 sequence (DNA): TGTGCCAGCAGCCAAGAATTACTGCACTACAATGAGCAGTTCTTC. Its protein product is CASSQELLHYNEQFF.

This clonotype was seen a single time. The chain recombines TRBV12-3 or TRBV12-4 with TRBJ1-4, with D perhaps TRBD1 (5 bases). Between the trimmed V and J ends, which lost 6 bases and 2 bases, there was a span of 22 bases. The CDR3 consists of 18 residues. CDR3: CASRLDILRGGTNEKLFF. The CDR3 DNA is TGTGCCAGCAGGCTGGACATCCTGAGAGGCGGTACTAATGAAAAACTGTTTTTT.

This clonotype was seen at least ten times. This rearrangement joins TRBV12-3 or TRBV12-4 to TRBJ1-6; D ambiguous. The CDR3 extends over 13 amino acids. V was cut by 3 bases and J by 7 bases, with 7 bases left in between. This CDR3 is CASSFWINSPLHF. The DNA of the CDR3 is TGTGCCAGCAGTTTCTGGATCAATTCACCCCTCCACTTT.

This clonotype was seen a few times. The rearrangement links TRBV7-2 to TRBJ1-2; TRBD1 matches at 10 bases. Per the germline V gene, CDR1 is SGHTA and CDR2 is FQGNSA. The ends lost 1 base at V and 8 bases at J; junction bases unmatched: 7. The CDR3 sequence is 15 residues long. CDR3 DNA sequence: TGTGCCAGCAGCTTAGGTGGGACAGGGGATTTCGGCTACACCTTC. Amino acids: CASSLGGTGDFGYTF.

This clonotype was counted a few times. J is TRBJ2-1 and V is TRBV24-1, with 12 nucleotides matching TRBD2. After removal of 0 bases from V and 8 bases from J, the junction contained 4 bases not matched to a gene. The germline gives CDR1 KGHDR, CDR2 SFDVKD. The CDR3 totals 16 residues. The CDR3 reads CATSDLQTSGRDEQFF. CDR3 DNA: TGTGCCACCAGTGATTTGCAGACTAGCGGGAGAGATGAGCAGTTCTTC.

The chain employs TRBV27 and TRBJ2-1; D may be TRBD1 (6 bases). The CDR3 loop spans 17 amino acids. Germline V gives CDR1 MNHEY, CDR2 SMNVEV (reference sequence). Trimming left V 5 bases short and J 0 bases short, with 17 bases between. CDR3 protein: CASSPGQGLSSYNEQFF. In nucleotides, the CDR3 is TGTGCCAGCAGTCCAGGTCAGGGGCTGAGCTCCTACAATGAGCAGTTCTTC.

This chain joins TRBV18 and TRBJ1-1; D not certain. In germline, CDR1 is KGHSH, CDR2 LQKENI. The CDR3 has 15 amino acids. Trimming cost V 0 bases and J 8 bases, with 16 bases left between them. The CDR3 here is CASSPPVLKGLEAFF. In DNA form, the CDR3 reads TGTGCCAGCTCACCACCGGTCCTGAAGGGCCTAGAAGCTTTCTTT. The variable domain in full, completed from reference TRBV18 and TRBJ1-1, reads NAGVMQNPRHLVRRRGQEARLRCSPMKGHSHVYWYRQLPEEGLKFMVYLQKENIIDESGMPKERFSAEFPKEGPSILRIQQVVRGDSAAYFCASSPPVLKGLEAFFGQGTRLTVV.

The rearrangement joins TRBV20-1 to TRBJ2-7; 12 bases fit TRBD2. CDR3 size: 15 residues. The ends lost 2 bases at V and 3 bases at J; junction bases unmatched: 5. Looked up from germline, CDR1 is DFQATT and CDR2 is SNEGSKA (reference sequence). CDR3 loop: CSARPGLAGIYEQYF. The DNA of the CDR3 is TGCAGTGCTAGACCCGGACTAGCGGGAATCTACGAGCAGTACTTC.

Only one count was recorded for this clonotype. V gene TRBV20-1 combines with J gene TRBJ2-1; 12 positions match TRBD2. V lost 4 bases and J lost 7; bases outside the gene matches: 8. The length of the CDR3 is 15 residues. From germline, CDR1 is DFQATT and CDR2 SNEGSKA (reference sequence). The DNA of the CDR3 is TGCAGTGCTACCAAGACTAGCGGGAGTTTTAATGAGCAGTTCTTC. Translation: CSATKTSGSFNEQFF.

This clonotype was recorded a few times. Here the CDR3 DNA reads TGTGCCAGCAGCTCGGATCTCTATGGCTACACCTTC. As protein: CASSSDLYGYTF. The chain combines TRBV5-4 with TRBJ1-2; no clear D. The CDR3 runs to 12 residues. The V gene's germline CDR1 is SGHNT and CDR2 YYREEE (reference sequence). With 3 bases removed from V and 4 bases from J, the gap between germline ends came to 7 bases.

The chain carries TRBV4-2 and TRBJ2-7, with 9 bases matching TRBD1. The V and J ends lost 2 bases and 5 bases, in that order; junction bases with no gene match: 10. Germline V CDR1 and CDR2: LGHNA, YNFKEQ. This CDR3 spans 16 amino acids. CDR3 coding DNA: TGTGCCAGCAGCCAAAGCGCCGGGACAGGGATCGACGAGCAGTACTTC. Protein product: CASSQSAGTGIDEQYF.

The chain links TRBV7-8 to TRBJ1-5; D possibly corresponds to TRBD1 (5 bases). The CDR3 is 15 amino acids. V dropped 4 bases and J dropped 2 bases, with 12 bases sitting between them. Germline CDR1 is SGHVS and CDR2 is FQNEAQ. The CDR3, as DNA: TGTGCCAGCAGCTCCAGGGCTTTTGGCAATCAGCCCCAGCATTTT. As protein: CASSSRAFGNQPQHF.

The rearrangement joins TRBV27 to TRBJ2-1; D remains unclear. The V gene's germline CDR1 is MNHEY and CDR2 SMNVEV (reference sequence). This CDR3 has 13 residues. Trimming removed 0 bases at V and 11 bases at J, with 11 bases between. CDR3 amino acids: CASSLSPPTQQFF. CDR3 DNA sequence: TGTGCCAGCAGTTTATCTCCTCCTACCCAGCAGTTCTTC.

The V and J genes are TRBV6-5 and TRBJ1-2; no clear D gene. Germline V gene lookup returns CDR1 MNHEY and CDR2 SVGAGI. The CDR3 has 12 amino acids. Trimming stripped 11 bases from V and 8 bases from J, with 18 bases between. CDR3 sequence reads: CALNEVDGGYTF. The CDR3, as DNA: TGTGCCCTAAACGAGGTAGATGGGGGCTACACCTTC.

This clonotype was detected only once. The gene calls are TRBV4-3 and TRBJ2-2; 7 nucleotides agree with TRBD2. This CDR3 has 17 amino acids. V shed 1 base and J 1 base; nucleotides not matched to a gene: 6. Germline lookup yields CDR1 LGHNA and CDR2 YSLEER. The CDR3 spells CASSQGASGVNTGELFF. For the CDR3, the DNA is TGCGCCAGCAGCCAAGGGGCTAGCGGAGTGAACACCGGGGAGCTGTTTTTT.

Of note for this clonotype: One end of the junction does not line up with germline, which may come from a read error. The chain couples TRBV24-1 to TRBJ2-1; the match to TRBD1 covers 9 bases. The CDR3 is 13 residues long. CDR1 is KGHDR, CDR2 SFDVKD, per germline. CDR3 bases: TGTGCCACCAGTGATCCTCCGGGACAGGGTCAGATCTTC. It translates to CATSDPPGQGQIF.

CDR3 amino acids: CASNPRGTKAGNTIYF. CDR3 coding DNA: TGTGCCAGCAATCCGAGGGGAACGAAGGCTGGAAACACCATATATTTT. The chain employs TRBV6-2 or TRBV6-3 and TRBJ1-3; D might be TRBD1 (5 bases). The germline gives CDR1 MNHEY, CDR2 SVGEGT. V dropped 7 bases and J dropped 2 bases, with 18 bases sitting between them. The CDR3 runs 16 residues.

The chain employs TRBV28 and TRBJ1-3; a weak D match, TRBD1 (6 bases). The germline CDR1 and CDR2 sequences are MDHEN and SYDVKM. V lost 9 bases, J lost 1 base, and 10 bases lay in between. The CDR3 length is 13 residues. The CDR3 here is CASLTGSGNTIYF. The CDR3 DNA sequence: TGTGCCAGTTTAACAGGGTCTGGAAACACCATATATTTT.

This rearrangement joins TRBV10-1 to TRBJ2-3; D is uncertain. The V end was cut by 3 bases, the J end by 8 bases, with 9 bases between. Germline V lookup: CDR1 WNHNN, CDR2 SYGVQD (reference sequence). The CDR3 has 12 residues. CDR3 nucleotide sequence: TGCGCCAGCAGTGATGGACCGACTACGCAGTATTTT. Translation: CASSDGPTTQYF.

The DNA for the CDR3 is TGTGCCAGCGGGTTAACAGCGTTCAACCCCTCCTACGAGCAGTACTTC. Translation gives CASGLTAFNPSYEQYF. This chain joins TRBV6-2 or TRBV6-3 and TRBJ2-7; D is unresolved. The CDR3 contains 16 residues. V lost 8 bases and J lost 0, with 20 bases in between. Looked up from germline, CDR1 is MNHEY and CDR2 is SVGEGT.

The rearrangement links TRBV7-2 to TRBJ1-5; 9 bases line up with TRBD1. V lost 5 bases, J lost 6 bases, and 5 bases stayed unmatched. The CDR3 has 14 residues. Per germline, CDR1 SGHTA and CDR2 FQGNSA. The CDR3: CASSPDRGPQPQHF. The CDR3 nucleotides are TGTGCCAGCAGCCCGGACAGGGGACCTCAGCCCCAGCATTTT. Supplemented by reference TRBV7-2 and TRBJ1-5, the full variable domain reads GAGVSQSPSNKVTEKGKDVELRCDPISGHTALYWYRQSLGQGLEFLIYFQGNSAPDKSGLPSDRFSAERTGGSVSTLTIQRTQQEDSAVYLCASSPDRGPQPQHFGDGTRLSIL.

V and J are TRBV14 and TRBJ1-4; TRBD1 is a possible D gene (5 bases). Trimming removed 8 bases from V and 2 bases from J, with 12 bases in between. The CDR3 spans 14 residues. Looked up from germline, CDR1 is SGHDN and CDR2 is FVKESK. CDR3 amino acids: CASAGTTTNEKLFF. Here the CDR3 DNA reads TGTGCCAGCGCTGGGACGACTACTAATGAAAAACTGTTTTTT.

This clonotype was recorded a few times. The genes are TRBV25-1 and TRBJ1-1; D remains ambiguous. V shed 8 bases and J shed 0 bases, with 13 bases lying between them. CDR3 length equals 14 residues. Germline assignment: CDR1 MGHDK and CDR2 SYGVNS. Here the CDR3 DNA reads TGTGCCAGCGGACCCGGACGGTTGAACACTGAAGCTTTCTTT. Amino acids: CASGPGRLNTEAFF.

The chain joins TRBV7-8 to TRBJ2-5; unclear D gene. Per the germline V gene, CDR1 is SGHVS and CDR2 is FQNEAQ. V shed 4 bases and J shed 5 bases, with 14 bases lying between them. The CDR3 consists of 14 residues. The CDR3 bases are TGTGCCAGCAGCTATCTACGACACGCCGAGACCCAGTACTTC. Translation gives CASSYLRHAETQYF.

The rearrangement joins TRBV11-2 to TRBJ2-1; TRBD2 is a possible D gene (5 bases). The germline CDR1 and CDR2 sequences are SGHAT and FQNNGV. The CDR3 runs to 16 residues. V gave up 4 bases and J gave up 2 bases, with 15 bases separating them. The CDR3 region has the DNA TGTGCCAGCAGCTCCCGGTGGGGAGCGACCTACAATGAGCAGTTCTTC. It codes for CASSSRWGATYNEQFF. The whole variable domain, remainder taken from reference TRBV11-2 and TRBJ2-1, is EAGVAQSPRYKIIEKRQSVAFWCNPISGHATLYWYQQILGQGPKLLIQFQNNGVVDDSQLPKDRFSAERLKGVDSTLKIQPAKLEDSAVYLCASSSRWGATYNEQFFGPGTRLTVL.

The chain is built from TRBV24-1 and TRBJ1-5; weak D call: TRBD1 (5 bases). The V gene lost 0 bases and the J gene lost 5 bases, with 10 bases spanning the gap. Germline values: CDR1 KGHDR, CDR2 SFDVKD. This CDR3 contains 15 residues. This CDR3 reads CATSDLTGFHQPQHF. The CDR3 DNA is TGTGCCACCAGTGATTTGACAGGTTTTCATCAGCCCCAGCATTTT.

The chain recombines TRBV12-3 or TRBV12-4 with TRBJ1-6; D possibly corresponds to TRBD1 (6 bases). The CDR3 length is 18 residues. The V and J ends lost 3 bases and 3 bases respectively, with 18 bases between them. CDR3 region: CASSFEAGGGLYNSPLHF. The CDR3 DNA sequence: TGTGCCAGCAGTTTTGAGGCAGGTGGGGGGCTCTATAATTCACCCCTCCACTTT.

This chain connects TRBV27 to TRBJ2-2, with unresolved D. CDR3 size: 13 residues. V was shortened by 2 bases and J by 5 bases, with 6 bases between the two germline ends. Germline-derived CDR1 and CDR2 are MNHEY and SMNVEV (reference sequence). Here the CDR3 reads CASSLTQTGELFF. In nucleotides, the CDR3 is TGTGCCAGCAGTTTAACACAGACCGGGGAGCTGTTTTTT.